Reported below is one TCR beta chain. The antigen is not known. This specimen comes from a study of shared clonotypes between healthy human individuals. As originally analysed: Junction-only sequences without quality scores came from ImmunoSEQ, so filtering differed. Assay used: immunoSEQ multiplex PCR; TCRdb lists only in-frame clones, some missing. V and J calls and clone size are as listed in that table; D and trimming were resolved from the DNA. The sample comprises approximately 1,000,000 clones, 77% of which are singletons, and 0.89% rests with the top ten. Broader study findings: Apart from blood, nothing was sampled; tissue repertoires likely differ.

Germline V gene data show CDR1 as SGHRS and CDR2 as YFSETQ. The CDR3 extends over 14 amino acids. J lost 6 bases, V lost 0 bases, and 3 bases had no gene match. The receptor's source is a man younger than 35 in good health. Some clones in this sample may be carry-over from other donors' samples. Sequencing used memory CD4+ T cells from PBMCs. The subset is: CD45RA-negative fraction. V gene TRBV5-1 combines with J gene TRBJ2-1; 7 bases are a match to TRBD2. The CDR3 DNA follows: TGCGCCAGCAGCTTGGTGGCGGGAGCCAATGAGCAGTTCTTC. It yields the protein CASSLVAGANEQFF.